The clone carrying this T cell receptor (beta chain) was seen more than once but under ten times. What it recognizes is unknown. This entry is derived from a study of T-cell memory formation after mild COVID-19. General study findings and limits: The finding that pre-infection memory included some responding clones suggested that cross-reactive memory joined. CM and EM subsets held most contracting CD4+ clones; EMRA held CD8+ ones. Clones shrinking from day 15 to 85 showed even CD4/CD8 mixes; later expanders tilted CD4+. In second-wave clones peaking day 37, SARS-CoV-2 specificity remained unconfirmed.

The CDR3 consists of 18 residues. V lost 5 bases and J lost 0; bases outside the gene matches: 12. Germline values: CDR1 SGHTA, CDR2 FQGNSA. MiXCR was run by TCRdb on the 5' RACE reads, yielding one entry per CDR3 protein. The sample carries 250,000 or so distinct CDR3 sequences, 18% recorded once. The specimen sequenced was PBMCs or a T cell subset sorted from them (not recorded which). This receptor was obtained from a man aged 18 to 30 who had mild COVID-19 (a few samples of this study predate the infection). Cell type and time point are not known. This chain links TRBV7-2 with TRBJ1-5; 8 bases are a match to TRBD1. CDR3 nucleotide sequence: TGTGCCAGCAGCCCCGGGGACAGGCTGGGATATAGCAATCAGCCCCAGCATTTT. This encodes CASSPGDRLGYSNQPQHF.